This section outlines one T cell receptor (beta chain) sequence together with its context. The data are from a study of T-cell reconstitution after alpha-beta-depleted transplantation in children. Looked up from germline, CDR1 is SGDLS and CDR2 is YYNGEE. The CDR3 is 14 residues long. Trimming stripped 3 bases from V and 10 bases from J, with 18 bases between. Preparation of the TCRbeta library used unique molecular identifiers. One entry per CDR3 protein results from TCRdb running MiXCR on the PCR reads. This table has 250,000 to 300,000 distinct CDR3 sequences, approximately 9.6% appearing once. This receptor was obtained from a human donor who donated a stem cell graft to a child with SCID. The source was PBMCs from the stem cell graft donor, collected from the stem cell graft. The V call is TRBV9, the J call TRBJ2-3, with TRBD2 as a possible D gene (5 bases). This chain's CDR3 is CASSALGNELAQYF. In DNA form, the CDR3 reads TGTGCCAGCAGCGCCCTCGGGAACGAACTGGCGCAGTATTTT.